The 9 T cell receptor beta chains in this list originate from one sample, sequenced in a study of blood T cell repertoires in COVID-19. Sequenced by immunoSEQ multiplex PCR; TCRdb stores in-frame clones only, minus some. Of around 250,000 clones listed, more than 65% are singletons. Sequenced material: peripheral blood. The receptors here all came from a man aged 50-60 years with active or convalescent COVID-19.

This clone has more than one count but fewer than ten. This rearrangement joins TRBV19 to TRBJ1-1; the D is unclear. The CDR3 spans 13 residues. The V end was cut by 3 bases, the J end by 5 bases, with 10 bases between. The germline V gene encodes CDR1 LNHDA and CDR2 SQIVND (reference sequence). The CDR3 spells CASSIDRETEAFF. The CDR3 coding sequence is TGTGCCAGTAGTATCGACCGGGAGACTGAAGCTTTCTTT.

Of note for this clone: It may be a read error: a sequence one base away is much more abundant. The chain couples TRBV5-8 to TRBJ1-5; D ambiguous. This CDR3 is 12 amino acids long. V gave up 4 bases and J gave up 4 bases, with 6 bases separating them. The germline gives CDR1 SGHTS, CDR2 YDEGEE. For the CDR3, the DNA is TGTGCCAGCAGCCCCAGTAATCAGCCCCAGCATTTT. This codes for CASSPSNQPQHF.

CDR3 nucleotides: TGTGCCTGGAGTCCCGGGGTCTCTGGGGCCAACGTCCTGACTTTC. Translating gives CAWSPGVSGANVLTF. The chain uses TRBV30 and TRBJ2-6; possibly TRBD2 for D (5 bases). Germline V gives CDR1 GTSNPN, CDR2 SVGIG (reference sequence). The germline V and J ends were trimmed by 2 bases and 0 bases, with 8 bases remaining between them. The CDR3 runs 15 residues.

The chain is built from TRBV5-4 and TRBJ2-2, with 8 bases identical to TRBD1. The CDR3 spans 16 residues. Germline CDR1 and CDR2: SGHNT and YYREEE (reference sequence). The trim removed 4 bases at V and 4 bases at J, leaving 9 bases unmatched. This chain's CDR3 is CASSPGTGSVTGELFF. The CDR3 nucleotides read TGTGCCAGCAGCCCTGGGACAGGTTCGGTCACCGGGGAGCTGTTTTTT.

This chain connects TRBV5-1 to TRBJ2-1; 10 nucleotides line up with TRBD1. CDR1 is SGHRS and CDR2 is YFSETQ in the germline V gene. The CDR3 runs to 15 residues. V dropped 3 bases and J dropped 3; count of bases not matched to a gene: 3. CDR3 nucleotides: TGCGCCAGCAGCTCTGGGACAGGGGTCTACAATGAGCAGTTCTTC. Its translation is CASSSGTGVYNEQFF.

This chain uses TRBV19 with TRBJ1-5; 9 bases align to TRBD1. J gave up 7 bases and V 7 bases, and 14 bases lay outside the gene matches. Germline assignment: CDR1 LNHDA and CDR2 SQIVND (reference sequence). The CDR3 has 16 amino acids. The CDR3 nucleotides read TGTGCCAGTACCAAACGAAGCGGGACAGGGAACCAGCCCCAGCATTTT. Translated: CASTKRSGTGNQPQHF.

The V gene is TRBV2, the J gene TRBJ2-2; D is possibly TRBD2 (5 bases). This CDR3 has 15 residues. The ends were cut back, 2 bases at V and 1 base at J, with 8 bases in the middle. Germline loops: CDR1 SNHLY, CDR2 FYNNEI. CDR3 protein: CASSETGRNTGELFF. DNA for the CDR3: TGTGCCAGCAGTGAAACGGGGAGGAACACCGGGGAGCTGTTTTTT.

This clone has only one observation. The gene calls are TRBV14 and TRBJ1-4; 9 bases align to TRBD1. The CDR3 contains 14 residues. V shed 4 bases and J 5 bases; nucleotides not matched to a gene: 2. Germline V gene sequence: CDR1 SGHDN, CDR2 FVKESK. For the CDR3, the DNA is TGTGCCAGCAGCCTACAGGGGGCGAATGAAAAACTGTTTTTT. It translates to CASSLQGANEKLFF.

The chain employs TRBV18 and TRBJ1-5; perhaps TRBD1 as D (5 bases). The CDR3 totals 14 residues. Between the trimmed V and J ends, which lost 5 bases and 5 bases, there was a span of 13 bases. The germline V gene encodes CDR1 KGHSH and CDR2 LQKENI. The CDR3 DNA sequence: TGTGCCAGCTCAACCTTTCGGGGGGATCAGCCCCAGCATTTT. As protein: CASSTFRGDQPQHF.